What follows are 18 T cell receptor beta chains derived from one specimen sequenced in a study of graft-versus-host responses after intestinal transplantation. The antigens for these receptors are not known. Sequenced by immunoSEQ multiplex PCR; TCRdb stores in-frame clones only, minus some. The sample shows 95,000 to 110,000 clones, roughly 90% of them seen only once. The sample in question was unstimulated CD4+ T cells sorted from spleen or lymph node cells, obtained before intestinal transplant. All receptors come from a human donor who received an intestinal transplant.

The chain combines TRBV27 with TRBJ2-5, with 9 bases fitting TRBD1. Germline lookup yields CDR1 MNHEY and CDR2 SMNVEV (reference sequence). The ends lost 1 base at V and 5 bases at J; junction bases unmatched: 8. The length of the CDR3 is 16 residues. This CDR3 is CASSLYWTGDRETQYF. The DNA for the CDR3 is TGTGCCAGCAGTTTATATTGGACAGGGGATAGGGAGACCCAGTACTTC.

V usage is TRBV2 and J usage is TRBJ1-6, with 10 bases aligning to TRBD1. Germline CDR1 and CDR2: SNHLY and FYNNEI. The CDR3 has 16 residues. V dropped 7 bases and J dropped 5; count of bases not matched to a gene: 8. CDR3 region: CASNTDRGRNNSPLHF. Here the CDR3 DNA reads TGTGCCAGCAATACTGACAGGGGGCGAAATAATTCACCCCTCCACTTT.

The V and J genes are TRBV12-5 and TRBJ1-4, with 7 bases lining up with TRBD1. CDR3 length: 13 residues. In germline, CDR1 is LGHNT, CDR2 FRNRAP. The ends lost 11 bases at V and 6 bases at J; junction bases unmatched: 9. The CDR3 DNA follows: TGTGCTGGGGGGATCGGACAGGATGAAAAACTGTTTTTT. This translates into CAGGIGQDEKLFF.

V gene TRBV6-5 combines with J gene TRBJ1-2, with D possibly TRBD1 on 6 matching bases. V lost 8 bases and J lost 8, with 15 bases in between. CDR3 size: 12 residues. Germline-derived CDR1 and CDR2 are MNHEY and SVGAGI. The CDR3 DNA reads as TGTGCCAGCTCTACGAGGGGGGAGGGCTACACCTTC. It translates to CASSTRGEGYTF.

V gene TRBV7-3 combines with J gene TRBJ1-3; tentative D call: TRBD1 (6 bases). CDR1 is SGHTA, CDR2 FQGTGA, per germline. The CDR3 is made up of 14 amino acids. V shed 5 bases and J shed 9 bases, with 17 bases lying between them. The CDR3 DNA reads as TGTGCCAGCAGCCTAAAGTCAGGGGACGGCACCATATATTTT. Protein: CASSLKSGDGTIYF.

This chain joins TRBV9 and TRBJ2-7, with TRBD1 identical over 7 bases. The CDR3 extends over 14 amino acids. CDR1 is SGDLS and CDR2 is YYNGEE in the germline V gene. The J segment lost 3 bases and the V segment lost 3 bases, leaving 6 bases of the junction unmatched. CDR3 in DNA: TGTGCCAGCAGCGAGACAGGGACGAACTACGAGCAGTACTTC. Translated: CASSETGTNYEQYF.

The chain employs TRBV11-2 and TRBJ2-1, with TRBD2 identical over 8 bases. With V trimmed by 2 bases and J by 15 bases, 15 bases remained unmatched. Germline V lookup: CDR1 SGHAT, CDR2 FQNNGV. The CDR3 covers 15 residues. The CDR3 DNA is TGTGCCAGCAGCTTATTCCGGGGGAATAGCGGGATTTGGTTCTTC. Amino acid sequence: CASSLFRGNSGIWFF.

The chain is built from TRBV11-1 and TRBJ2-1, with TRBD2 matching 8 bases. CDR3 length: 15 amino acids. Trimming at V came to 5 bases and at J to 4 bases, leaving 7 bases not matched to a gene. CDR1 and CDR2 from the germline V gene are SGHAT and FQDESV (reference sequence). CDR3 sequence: CASSLGLADYNEQFF. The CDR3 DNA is TGTGCCAGCAGCCTCGGACTAGCAGATTACAATGAGCAGTTCTTC.

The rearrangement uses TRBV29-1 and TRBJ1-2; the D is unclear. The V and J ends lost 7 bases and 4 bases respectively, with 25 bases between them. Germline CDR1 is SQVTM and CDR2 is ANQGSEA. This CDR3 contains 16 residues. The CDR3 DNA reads TGCAGCGCTCTACTACTAAACCAAGGGTTTGGCTATGGCTACACCTTC. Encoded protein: CSALLLNQGFGYGYTF.

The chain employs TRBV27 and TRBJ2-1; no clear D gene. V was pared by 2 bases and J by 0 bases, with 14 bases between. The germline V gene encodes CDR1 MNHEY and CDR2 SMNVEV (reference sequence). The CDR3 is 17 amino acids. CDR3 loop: CASSLKFMILSYNEQFF. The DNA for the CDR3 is TGTGCCAGCAGTTTAAAGTTTATGATCCTCTCCTACAATGAGCAGTTCTTC.

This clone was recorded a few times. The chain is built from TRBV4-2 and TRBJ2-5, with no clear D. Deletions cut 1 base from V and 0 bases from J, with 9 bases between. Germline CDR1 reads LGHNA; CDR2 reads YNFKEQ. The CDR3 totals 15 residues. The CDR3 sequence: CASSQATRDQETQYF. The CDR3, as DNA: TGTGCCAGCAGCCAAGCAACTCGGGACCAAGAGACCCAGTACTTC.

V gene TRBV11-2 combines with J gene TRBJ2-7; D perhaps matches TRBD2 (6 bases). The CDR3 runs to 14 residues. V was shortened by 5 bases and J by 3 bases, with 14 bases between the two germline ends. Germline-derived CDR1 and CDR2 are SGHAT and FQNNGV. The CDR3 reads CASSDRGRGYEQYF. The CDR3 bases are TGTGCCAGCAGCGACCGGGGGAGAGGCTACGAGCAGTACTTC.

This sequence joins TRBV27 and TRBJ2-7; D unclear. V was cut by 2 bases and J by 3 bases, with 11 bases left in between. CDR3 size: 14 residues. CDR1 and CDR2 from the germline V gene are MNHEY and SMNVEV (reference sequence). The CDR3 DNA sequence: TGTGCCAGCAGTTTAGGGGTGGAAAGCTACGAGCAGTACTTC. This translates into CASSLGVESYEQYF.

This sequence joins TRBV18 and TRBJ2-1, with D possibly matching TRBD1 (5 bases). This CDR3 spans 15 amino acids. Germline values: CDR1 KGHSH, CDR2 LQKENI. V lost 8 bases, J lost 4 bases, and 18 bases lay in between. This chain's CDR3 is CASTIRENLYNEQFF. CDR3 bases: TGTGCCAGCACGATCAGGGAAAACTTATACAATGAGCAGTTCTTC.

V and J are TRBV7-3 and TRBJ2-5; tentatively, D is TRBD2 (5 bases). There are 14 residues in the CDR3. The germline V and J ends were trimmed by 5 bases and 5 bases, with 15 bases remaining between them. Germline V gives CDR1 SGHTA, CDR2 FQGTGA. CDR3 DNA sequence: TGTGCCAGCAGCAAACGGAGCGGCGAGGAGACCCAGTACTTC. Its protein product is CASSKRSGEETQYF.

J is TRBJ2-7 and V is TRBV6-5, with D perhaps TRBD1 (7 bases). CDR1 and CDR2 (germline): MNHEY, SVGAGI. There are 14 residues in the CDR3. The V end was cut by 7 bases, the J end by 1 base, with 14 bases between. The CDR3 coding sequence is TGTGCCAGCAAGTGGCAGGGGGGTTCCTACGAGCAGTACTTC. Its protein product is CASKWQGGSYEQYF.

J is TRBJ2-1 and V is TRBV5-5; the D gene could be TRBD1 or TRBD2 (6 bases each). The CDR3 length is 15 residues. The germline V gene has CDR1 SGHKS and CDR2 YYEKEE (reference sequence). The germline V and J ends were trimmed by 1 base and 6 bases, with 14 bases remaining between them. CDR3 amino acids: CASSLRRGGGNEQFF. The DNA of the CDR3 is TGTGCCAGCAGCTTGCGGCGAGGAGGGGGCAATGAGCAGTTCTTC.

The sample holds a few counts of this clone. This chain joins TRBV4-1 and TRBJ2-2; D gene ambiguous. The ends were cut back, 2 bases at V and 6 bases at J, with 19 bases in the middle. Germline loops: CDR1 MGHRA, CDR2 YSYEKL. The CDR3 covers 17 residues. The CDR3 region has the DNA TGCGCCAGCAGCCAATTCCTCCTCGCTAGAAAGGCCGGGGAGCTGTTTTTT. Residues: CASSQFLLARKAGELFF.